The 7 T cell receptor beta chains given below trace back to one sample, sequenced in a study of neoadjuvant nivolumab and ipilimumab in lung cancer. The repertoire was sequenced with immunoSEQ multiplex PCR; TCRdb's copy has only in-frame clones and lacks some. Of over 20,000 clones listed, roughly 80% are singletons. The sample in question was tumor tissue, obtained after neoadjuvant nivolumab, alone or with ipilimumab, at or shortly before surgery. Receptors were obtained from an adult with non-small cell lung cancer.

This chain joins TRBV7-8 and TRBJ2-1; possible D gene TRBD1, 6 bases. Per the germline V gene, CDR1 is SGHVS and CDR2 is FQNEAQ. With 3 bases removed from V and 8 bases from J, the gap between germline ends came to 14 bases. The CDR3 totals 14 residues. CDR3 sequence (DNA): TGTGCCAGCAGCTTCTTGGACAGCGGCTATGAGCAGTTCTTC. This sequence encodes CASSFLDSGYEQFF.

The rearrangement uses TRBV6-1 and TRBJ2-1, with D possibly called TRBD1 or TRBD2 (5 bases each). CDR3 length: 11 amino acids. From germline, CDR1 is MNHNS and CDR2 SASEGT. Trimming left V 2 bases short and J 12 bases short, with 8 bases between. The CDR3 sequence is CASSEWDVQFF. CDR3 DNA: TGTGCCAGCAGTGAATGGGACGTGCAGTTCTTC.

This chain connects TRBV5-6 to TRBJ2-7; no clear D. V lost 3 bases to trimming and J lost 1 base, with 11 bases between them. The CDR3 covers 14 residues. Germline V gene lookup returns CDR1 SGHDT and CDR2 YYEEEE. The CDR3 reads CASSSGARSYEQYF. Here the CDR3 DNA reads TGTGCCAGCAGCTCAGGAGCTCGTTCCTACGAGCAGTACTTC. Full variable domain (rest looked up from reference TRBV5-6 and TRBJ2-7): DAGVTQSPTHLIKTRGQQVTLRCSPKSGHDTVSWYQQALGQGPQFIFQYYEEEERQRGNFPDRFSGHQFPNYSSELNVNALLLGDSALYLCASSSGARSYEQYFGPGTRLTVT.

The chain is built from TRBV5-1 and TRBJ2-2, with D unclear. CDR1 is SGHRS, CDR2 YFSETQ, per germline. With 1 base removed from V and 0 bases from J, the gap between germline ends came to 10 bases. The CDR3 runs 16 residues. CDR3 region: CASSLTVTPNTGELFF. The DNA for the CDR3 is TGCGCCAGCAGCTTGACGGTGACTCCGAACACCGGGGAGCTGTTTTTT.

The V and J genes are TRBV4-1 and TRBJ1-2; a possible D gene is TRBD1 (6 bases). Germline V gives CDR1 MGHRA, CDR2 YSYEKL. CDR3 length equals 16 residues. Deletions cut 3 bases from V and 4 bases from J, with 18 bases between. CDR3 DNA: TGCGCCAGCAGCCACGAAATCGGACAGTTTGGCTATGGCTACACCTTC. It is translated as CASSHEIGQFGYGYTF.

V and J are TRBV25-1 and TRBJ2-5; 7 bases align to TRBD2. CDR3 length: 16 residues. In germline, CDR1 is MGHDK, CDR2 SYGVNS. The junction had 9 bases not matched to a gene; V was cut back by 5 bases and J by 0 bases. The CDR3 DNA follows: TGTGCCAGCAGTAAGCCAAAGGGAGGGTACCAAGAGACCCAGTACTTC. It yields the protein CASSKPKGGYQETQYF.

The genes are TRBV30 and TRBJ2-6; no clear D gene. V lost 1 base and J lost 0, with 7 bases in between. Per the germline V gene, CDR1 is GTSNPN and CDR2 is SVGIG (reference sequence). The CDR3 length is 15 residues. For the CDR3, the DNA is TGTGCCTGGAGTGCTGGATCCTCTGGGGCCAACGTCCTGACTTTC. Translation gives CAWSAGSSGANVLTF.